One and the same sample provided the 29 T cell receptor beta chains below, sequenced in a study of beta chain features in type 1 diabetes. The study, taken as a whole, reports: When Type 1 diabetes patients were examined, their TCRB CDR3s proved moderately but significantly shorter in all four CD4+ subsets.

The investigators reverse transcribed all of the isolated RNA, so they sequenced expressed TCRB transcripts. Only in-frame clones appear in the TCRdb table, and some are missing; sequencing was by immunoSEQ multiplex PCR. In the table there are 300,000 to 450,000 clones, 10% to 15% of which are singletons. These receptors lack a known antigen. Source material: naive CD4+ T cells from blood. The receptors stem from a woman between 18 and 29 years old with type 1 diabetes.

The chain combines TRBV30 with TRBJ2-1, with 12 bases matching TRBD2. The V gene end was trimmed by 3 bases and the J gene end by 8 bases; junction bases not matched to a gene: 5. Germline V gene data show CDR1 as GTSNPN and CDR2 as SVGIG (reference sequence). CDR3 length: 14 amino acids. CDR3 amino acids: CAWRTSGRLDEQFF. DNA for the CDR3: TGTGCCTGGAGGACTAGCGGGAGACTTGATGAGCAGTTCTTC.

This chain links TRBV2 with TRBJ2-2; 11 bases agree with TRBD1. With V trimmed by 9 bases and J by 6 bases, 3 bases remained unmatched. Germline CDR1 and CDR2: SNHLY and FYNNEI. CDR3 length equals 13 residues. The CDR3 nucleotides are TGTGCCAGTGCGGGACAGGGGGCCGGGGAGCTGTTTTTT. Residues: CASAGQGAGELFF.

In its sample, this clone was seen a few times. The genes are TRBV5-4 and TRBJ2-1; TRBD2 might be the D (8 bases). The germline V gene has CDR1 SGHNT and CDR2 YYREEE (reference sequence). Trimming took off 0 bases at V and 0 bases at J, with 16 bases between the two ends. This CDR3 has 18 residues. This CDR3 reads CASSLAGGTASSYNEQFF. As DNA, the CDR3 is TGTGCCAGCAGCTTGGCGGGAGGGACAGCAAGCTCCTACAATGAGCAGTTCTTC.

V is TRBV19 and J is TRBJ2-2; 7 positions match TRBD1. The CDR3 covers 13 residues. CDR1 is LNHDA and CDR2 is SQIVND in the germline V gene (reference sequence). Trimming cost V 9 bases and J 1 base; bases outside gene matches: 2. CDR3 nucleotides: TGTGCCAGCCACAGGGGGAACACCGGGGAGCTGTTTTTT. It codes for CASHRGNTGELFF.

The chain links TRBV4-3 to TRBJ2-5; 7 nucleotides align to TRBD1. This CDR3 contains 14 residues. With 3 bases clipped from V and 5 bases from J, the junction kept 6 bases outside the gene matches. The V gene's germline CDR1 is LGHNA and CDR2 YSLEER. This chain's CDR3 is CASSQDQGVETQYF. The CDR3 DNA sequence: TGCGCCAGCAGCCAGGATCAGGGGGTCGAGACCCAGTACTTC.

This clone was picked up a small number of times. CDR3 coding DNA: TGCGCCAGCAGACCCGAAGGGGTCACTGAAGCTTTCTTT. It translates to CASRPEGVTEAFF. The chain is built from TRBV4-3 and TRBJ1-1; D might be TRBD1 (5 bases). V lost 6 bases, J lost 4 bases, and 12 bases lay in between. Germline V CDR1 and CDR2: LGHNA, YSLEER. There are 13 residues in the CDR3.

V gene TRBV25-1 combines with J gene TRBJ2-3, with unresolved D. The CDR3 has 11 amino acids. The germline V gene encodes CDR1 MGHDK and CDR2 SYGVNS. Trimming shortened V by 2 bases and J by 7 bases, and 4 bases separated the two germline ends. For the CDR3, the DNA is TGTGCCAGCAGTGAACCGTATACGCAGTATTTT. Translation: CASSEPYTQYF.

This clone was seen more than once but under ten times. Written as DNA, the CDR3 is TGTGCCAGCAGCTTAGGGACCGGGGTGGGCAATCAGCCCCAGCATTTT. Translated: CASSLGTGVGNQPQHF. The chain uses TRBV11-2 and TRBJ1-5; D is undetermined. Germline V CDR1 and CDR2: SGHAT, FQNNGV. Trimming pared 1 base from V and 2 bases from J, leaving 12 bases between. The CDR3 has 16 residues.

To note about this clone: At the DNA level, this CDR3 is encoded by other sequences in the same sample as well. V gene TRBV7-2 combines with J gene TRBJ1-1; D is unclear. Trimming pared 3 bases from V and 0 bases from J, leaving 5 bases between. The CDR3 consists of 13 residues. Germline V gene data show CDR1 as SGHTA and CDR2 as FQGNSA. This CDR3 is CASSLSLNTEAFF. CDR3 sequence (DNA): TGTGCCAGCAGCTTGTCCTTGAACACTGAAGCTTTCTTT.

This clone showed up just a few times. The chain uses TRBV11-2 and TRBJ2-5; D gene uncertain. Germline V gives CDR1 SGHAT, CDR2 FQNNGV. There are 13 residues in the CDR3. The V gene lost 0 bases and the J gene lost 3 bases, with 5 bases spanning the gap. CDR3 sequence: CASSLDPKETQYF. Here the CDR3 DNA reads TGTGCCAGCAGCTTAGATCCAAAAGAGACCCAGTACTTC. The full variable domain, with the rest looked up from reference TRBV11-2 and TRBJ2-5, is EAGVAQSPRYKIIEKRQSVAFWCNPISGHATLYWYQQILGQGPKLLIQFQNNGVVDDSQLPKDRFSAERLKGVDSTLKIQPAKLEDSAVYLCASSLDPKETQYFGPGTRLLVL.

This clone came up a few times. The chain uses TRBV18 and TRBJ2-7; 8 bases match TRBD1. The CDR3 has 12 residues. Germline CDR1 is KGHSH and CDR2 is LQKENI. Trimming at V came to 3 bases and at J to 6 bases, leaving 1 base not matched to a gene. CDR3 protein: CASSPTGGEQYF. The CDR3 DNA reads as TGTGCCAGCTCACCCACAGGGGGCGAGCAGTACTTC.

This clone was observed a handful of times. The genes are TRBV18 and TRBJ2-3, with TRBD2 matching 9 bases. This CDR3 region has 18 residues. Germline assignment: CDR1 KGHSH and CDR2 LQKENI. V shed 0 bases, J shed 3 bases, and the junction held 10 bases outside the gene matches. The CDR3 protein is CASSPPWASGTSTDTQYF. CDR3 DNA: TGTGCCAGCTCACCACCGTGGGCTAGCGGGACTAGTACAGATACGCAGTATTTT.

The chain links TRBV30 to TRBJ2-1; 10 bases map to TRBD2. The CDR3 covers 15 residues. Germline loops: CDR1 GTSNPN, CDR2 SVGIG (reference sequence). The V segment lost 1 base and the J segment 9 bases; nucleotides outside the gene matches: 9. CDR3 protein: CAWSGPSGSRSEQFF. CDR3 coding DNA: TGTGCCTGGAGTGGGCCTAGCGGGAGTAGGAGTGAGCAGTTCTTC.

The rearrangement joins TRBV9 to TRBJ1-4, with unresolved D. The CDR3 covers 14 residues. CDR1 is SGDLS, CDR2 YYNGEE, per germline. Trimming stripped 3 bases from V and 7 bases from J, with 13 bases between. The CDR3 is CASSAEGWGEKLFF. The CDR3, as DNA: TGTGCCAGCAGCGCCGAGGGTTGGGGTGAAAAACTGTTTTTT. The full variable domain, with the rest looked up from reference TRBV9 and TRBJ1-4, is DSGVTQTPKHLITATGQRVTLRCSPRSGDLSVYWYQQSLDQGLQFLIQYYNGEERAKGNILERFSAQQFPDLHSELNLSSLELGDSALYFCASSAEGWGEKLFFGSGTQLSVL.

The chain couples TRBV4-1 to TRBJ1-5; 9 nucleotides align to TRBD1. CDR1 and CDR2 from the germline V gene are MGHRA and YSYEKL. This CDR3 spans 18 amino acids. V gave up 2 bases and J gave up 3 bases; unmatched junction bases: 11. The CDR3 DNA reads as TGCGCCAGCAGCCAACATACCGGACAGGGGAATTTCAATCAGCCCCAGCATTTT. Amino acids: CASSQHTGQGNFNQPQHF.

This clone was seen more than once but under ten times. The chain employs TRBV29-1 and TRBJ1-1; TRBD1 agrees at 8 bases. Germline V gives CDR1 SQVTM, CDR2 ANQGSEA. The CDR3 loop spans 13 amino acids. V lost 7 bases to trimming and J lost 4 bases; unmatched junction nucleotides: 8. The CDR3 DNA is TGCAGCGCCGGAATCACAGGGGGCACTGAAGCTTTCTTT. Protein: CSAGITGGTEAFF.

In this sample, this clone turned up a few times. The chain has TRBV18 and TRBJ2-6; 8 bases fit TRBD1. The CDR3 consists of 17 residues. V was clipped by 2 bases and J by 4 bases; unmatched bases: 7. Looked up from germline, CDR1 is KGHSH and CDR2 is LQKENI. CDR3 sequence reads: CASSPISGGAGANVLTF. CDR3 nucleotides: TGTGCCAGCTCACCAATCTCAGGGGGCGCCGGGGCCAACGTCCTGACTTTC.

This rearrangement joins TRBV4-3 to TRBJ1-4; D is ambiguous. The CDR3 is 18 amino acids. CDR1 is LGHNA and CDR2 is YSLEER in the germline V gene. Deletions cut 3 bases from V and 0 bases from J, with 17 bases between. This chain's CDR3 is CASSHARLRAATNEKLFF. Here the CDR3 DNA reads TGCGCCAGCAGCCACGCCAGACTCAGAGCTGCAACTAATGAAAAACTGTTTTTT.

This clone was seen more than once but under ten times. CDR3 amino acids: CASSPSQGAGQPQHF. The DNA for the CDR3 is TGTGCCAGCAGCCCAAGCCAGGGGGCCGGTCAGCCCCAGCATTTT. This rearrangement joins TRBV9 to TRBJ1-5; TRBD1 matches at 8 bases. J gave up 6 bases and V 4 bases, and 9 bases lay outside the gene matches. This CDR3 contains 15 residues. CDR1 is SGDLS and CDR2 is YYNGEE in the germline V gene.

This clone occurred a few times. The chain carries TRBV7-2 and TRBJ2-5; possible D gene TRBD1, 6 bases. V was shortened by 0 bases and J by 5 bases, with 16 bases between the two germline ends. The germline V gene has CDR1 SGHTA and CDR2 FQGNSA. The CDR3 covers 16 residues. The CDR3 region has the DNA TGTGCCAGCAGCTTAGCCCTGGGGACACCGGGCGAGACCCAGTACTTC. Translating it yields CASSLALGTPGETQYF. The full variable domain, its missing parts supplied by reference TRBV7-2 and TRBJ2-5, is GAGVSQSPSNKVTEKGKDVELRCDPISGHTALYWYRQSLGQGLEFLIYFQGNSAPDKSGLPSDRFSAERTGGSVSTLTIQRTQQEDSAVYLCASSLALGTPGETQYFGPGTRLLVL.

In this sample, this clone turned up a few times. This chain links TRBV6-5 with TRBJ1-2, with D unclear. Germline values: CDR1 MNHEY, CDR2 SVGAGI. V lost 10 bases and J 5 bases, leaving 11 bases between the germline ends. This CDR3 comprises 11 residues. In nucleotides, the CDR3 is TGTGCCACCACCTCGGGGTATGGCTACACCTTC. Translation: CATTSGYGYTF.

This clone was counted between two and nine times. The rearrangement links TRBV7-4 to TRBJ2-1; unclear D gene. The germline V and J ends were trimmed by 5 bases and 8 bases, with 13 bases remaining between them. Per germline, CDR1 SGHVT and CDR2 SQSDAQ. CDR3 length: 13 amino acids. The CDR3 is CASSLSSGDEQFF. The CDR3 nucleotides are TGTGCCAGCAGCCTCAGCTCGGGTGATGAGCAGTTCTTC.

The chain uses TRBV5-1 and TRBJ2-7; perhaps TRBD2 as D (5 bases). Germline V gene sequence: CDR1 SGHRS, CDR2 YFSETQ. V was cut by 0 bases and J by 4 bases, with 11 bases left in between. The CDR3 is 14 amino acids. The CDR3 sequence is CASSLGLPGYEQYF. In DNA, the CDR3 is TGCGCCAGCAGCTTGGGGCTCCCGGGATACGAGCAGTACTTC.

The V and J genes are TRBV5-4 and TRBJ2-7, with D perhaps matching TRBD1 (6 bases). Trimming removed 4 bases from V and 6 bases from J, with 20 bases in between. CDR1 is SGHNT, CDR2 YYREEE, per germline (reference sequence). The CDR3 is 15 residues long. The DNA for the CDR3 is TGTGCCAGCAGCAACGCCGACAGGTCGGCTGGCGAGCAGTACTTC. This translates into CASSNADRSAGEQYF. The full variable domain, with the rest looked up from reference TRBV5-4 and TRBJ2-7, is ETGVTQSPTHLIKTRGQQVTLRCSSQSGHNTVSWYQQALGQGPQFIFQYYREEENGRGNFPPRFSGLQFPNYSSELNVNALELDDSALYLCASSNADRSAGEQYFGPGTRLTVT.

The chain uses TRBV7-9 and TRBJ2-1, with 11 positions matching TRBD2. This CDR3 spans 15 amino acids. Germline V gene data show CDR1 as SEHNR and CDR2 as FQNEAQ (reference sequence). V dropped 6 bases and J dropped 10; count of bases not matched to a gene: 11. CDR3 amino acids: CASRLLSGGAEEQFF. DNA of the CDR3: TGTGCCAGCAGGTTGCTTAGCGGGGGGGCCGAAGAGCAGTTCTTC.

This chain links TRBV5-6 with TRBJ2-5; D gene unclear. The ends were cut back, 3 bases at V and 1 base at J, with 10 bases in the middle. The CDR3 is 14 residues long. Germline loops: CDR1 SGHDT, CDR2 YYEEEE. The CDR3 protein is CASSSISSQETQYF. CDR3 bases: TGTGCCAGCAGCTCTATTAGCAGCCAAGAGACCCAGTACTTC.

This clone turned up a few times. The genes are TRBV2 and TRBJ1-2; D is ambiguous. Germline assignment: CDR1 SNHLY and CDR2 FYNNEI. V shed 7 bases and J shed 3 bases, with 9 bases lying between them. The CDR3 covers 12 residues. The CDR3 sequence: CASTLRDYGYTF. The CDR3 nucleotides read TGTGCCAGCACGTTGCGAGACTATGGCTACACCTTC.

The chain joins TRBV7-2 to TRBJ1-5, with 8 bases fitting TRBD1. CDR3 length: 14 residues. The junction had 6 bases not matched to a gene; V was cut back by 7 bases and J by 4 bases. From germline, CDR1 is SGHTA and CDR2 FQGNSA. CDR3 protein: CASTQTGGNQPQHF. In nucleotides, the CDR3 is TGTGCCAGCACCCAAACAGGGGGGAATCAGCCCCAGCATTTT.

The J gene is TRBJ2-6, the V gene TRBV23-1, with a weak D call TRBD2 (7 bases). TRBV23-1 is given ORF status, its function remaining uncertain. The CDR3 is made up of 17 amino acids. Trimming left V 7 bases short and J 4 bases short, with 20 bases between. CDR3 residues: CASTARGGAGGANVLTF. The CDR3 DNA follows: TGCGCCAGCACCGCTCGTGGGGGGGCAGGGGGGGCCAACGTCCTGACTTTC.